This TCR beta chain was observed in a study of shared T cell receptors in the human thymus. This table comes from immunoSEQ multiplex PCR, and its TCRdb copy is limited to in-frame clones, with some not included. Of some 640,000 clones in the sample, approximately 89% are singletons; the top ten hold more than 0.009%. This CDR3 has 13 residues. Germline assignment: CDR1 SGDLS and CDR2 YYNGEE. V was cut by 2 bases and J by 6 bases, with 9 bases left in between. The sample also formed part of further work on human thymus T cells.

The rearrangement uses TRBV9 and TRBJ2-1; TRBD1 might be the D (6 bases). The specimen sequenced was thymocytes. This TCR was recovered from a boy younger than two with a congenital heart defect. CDR3 sequence reads: CASSVPGVNEQFF. The CDR3, as DNA: TGTGCCAGCAGCGTCCCAGGGGTCAATGAGCAGTTCTTC. Full variable domain (remainder filled in from reference TRBV9 and TRBJ2-1): DSGVTQTPKHLITATGQRVTLRCSPRSGDLSVYWYQQSLDQGLQFLIQYYNGEERAKGNILERFSAQQFPDLHSELNLSSLELGDSALYFCASSVPGVNEQFFGPGTRLTVL.